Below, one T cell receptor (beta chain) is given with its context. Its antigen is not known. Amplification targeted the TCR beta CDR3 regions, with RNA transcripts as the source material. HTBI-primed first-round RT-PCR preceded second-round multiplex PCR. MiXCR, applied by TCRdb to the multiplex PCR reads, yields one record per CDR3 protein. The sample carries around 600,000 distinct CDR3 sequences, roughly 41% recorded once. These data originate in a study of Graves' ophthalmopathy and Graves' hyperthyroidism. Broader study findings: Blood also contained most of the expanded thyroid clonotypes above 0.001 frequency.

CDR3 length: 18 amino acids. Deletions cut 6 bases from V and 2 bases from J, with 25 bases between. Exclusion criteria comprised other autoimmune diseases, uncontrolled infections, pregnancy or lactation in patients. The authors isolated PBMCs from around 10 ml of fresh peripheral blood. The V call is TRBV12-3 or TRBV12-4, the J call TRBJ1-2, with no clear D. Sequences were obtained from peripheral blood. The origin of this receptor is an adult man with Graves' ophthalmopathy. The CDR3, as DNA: TGTGCCAGCAGCCAAGATAGTGGCTTGCGGTCAGAAAACTATGGCTACACCTTC. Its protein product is CASSQDSGLRSENYGYTF.